One sample yielded the 30 T cell receptor beta chains listed below, sequenced in a study of CD8 T cells in ankylosing spondylitis. Each CDR3 protein gets one entry after TCRdb re-called the 5' RACE reads with MiXCR. The sample consists of around 90,000 distinct CDR3 sequences, roughly 30% of them appearing once. The sample comprised blood, either unsorted or a sorted T cell fraction (not recorded which). The receptor set was obtained from a male donor with ankylosing spondylitis or in good health (not recorded which).

V gene TRBV11-2 combines with J gene TRBJ2-7, with D perhaps TRBD1 (6 bases). Trimming took 2 bases from V and 5 from J, leaving 13 bases between them. In germline, CDR1 is SGHAT, CDR2 FQNNGV. The CDR3 extends over 14 amino acids. The CDR3 sequence: CASSLLARGHEQYF. The CDR3 nucleotides read TGTGCCAGCAGCTTACTAGCCAGGGGCCACGAGCAGTACTTC.

The chain combines TRBV12-3 or TRBV12-4 with TRBJ2-3; weak D call: TRBD2 (5 bases). CDR3 length: 14 residues. Between the trimmed V and J ends, which lost 0 bases and 2 bases, there was a span of 6 bases. Written as DNA, the CDR3 is TGTGCCAGCAGTTTAGCCGGGGTCACAGATACGCAGTATTTT. Amino acids: CASSLAGVTDTQYF.

This sequence joins TRBV11-2 and TRBJ2-5; 7 positions match TRBD1. The germline CDR1 and CDR2 sequences are SGHAT and FQNNGV. The V gene end was trimmed by 4 bases and the J gene end by 7 bases; junction bases not matched to a gene: 9. The CDR3 has 14 residues. DNA for the CDR3: TGTGCCAGCAGCTCCTGGGACAGAAGAAGGACCCAGTACTTC. Translated: CASSSWDRRRTQYF.

This clonotype was observed a few times. V gene TRBV12-3 or TRBV12-4 combines with J gene TRBJ2-3; the D is unclear. Between the trimmed V and J ends, which lost 0 bases and 0 bases, there was a span of 16 bases. This CDR3 has 18 amino acids. The CDR3 coding sequence is TGTGCCAGCAGTTTAGCCCGTGGAGACGGTCCTAGCACAGATACGCAGTATTTT. It encodes CASSLARGDGPSTDTQYF.

This clonotype has a handful of counts. This sequence joins TRBV10-2 and TRBJ2-1, with 7 bases aligning to TRBD1. Germline CDR1 is WSHSY and CDR2 is SAAADI. This CDR3 contains 13 residues. V lost 5 bases and J lost 7; bases outside the gene matches: 5. This chain's CDR3 is CASSLSTGNEQFF. The CDR3 nucleotides read TGCGCCAGCAGTTTATCGACAGGGAATGAGCAGTTCTTC.

This sequence joins TRBV4-2 and TRBJ1-3; maybe TRBD1 (5 bases). Trimming took off 0 bases at V and 0 bases at J, with 6 bases between the two ends. This CDR3 region has 15 residues. Germline loops: CDR1 LGHNA, CDR2 YNFKEQ. Here the CDR3 reads CASSQDRASGNTIYF. The CDR3 DNA is TGTGCCAGCAGCCAAGACAGGGCCTCTGGAAACACCATATATTTT.

This clonotype was counted a few times. This sequence joins TRBV6-6 and TRBJ2-7; 8 bases align to TRBD1. The germline V gene encodes CDR1 MNHNY and CDR2 SVGAGI (reference sequence). V trimming: 5 bases; J trimming: 5 bases; junction bases outside the gene matches: 5. The CDR3 length is 13 residues. As DNA, the CDR3 is TGTGCCAGCAGTCTCCCGGACAGGGACGAGCAGTACTTC. As protein: CASSLPDRDEQYF.

This sequence joins TRBV7-2 and TRBJ1-6; 7 bases align to TRBD1. With 1 base clipped from V and 6 bases from J, the junction kept 6 bases outside the gene matches. This CDR3 contains 16 residues. Looked up from germline, CDR1 is SGHTA and CDR2 is FQGNSA. The CDR3 loop is CASSLGTGYGNSPLHF. In DNA, the CDR3 is TGTGCCAGCAGCTTAGGGACAGGTTACGGTAATTCACCCCTCCACTTT.

This chain links TRBV7-6 with TRBJ1-2, with a possible D match to TRBD1 (5 bases). The CDR3 loop spans 15 amino acids. Trimming removed 0 bases at V and 5 bases at J, with 13 bases between. Per the germline V gene, CDR1 is SGHVS and CDR2 is FNYEAQ. This CDR3 reads CASSLARDVIYGYTF. CDR3 bases: TGTGCCAGCAGCTTAGCCAGGGACGTTATTTATGGCTACACCTTC.

The chain is built from TRBV5-1 and TRBJ1-1; D uncertain. The CDR3 has 14 amino acids. Germline loops: CDR1 SGHRS, CDR2 YFSETQ. V was cut by 1 base and J by 4 bases, with 11 bases left in between. CDR3 loop: CASSLQFGGTEAFF. CDR3 coding DNA: TGCGCCAGCAGCTTGCAGTTCGGTGGCACTGAAGCTTTCTTT. The full variable domain, in which reference TRBV5-1 and TRBJ1-1 provide the parts outside the CDR3, is KAGVTQTPRYLIKTRGQQVTLSCSPISGHRSVSWYQQTPGQGLQFLFEYFSETQRNKGNFPGRFSGRQFSNSRSEMNVSTLELGDSALYLCASSLQFGGTEAFFGQGTRLTVV.

A few counts support this clonotype. The chain joins TRBV15 to TRBJ1-1, with unresolved D. Between the trimmed V and J ends, which lost 4 bases and 2 bases, there was a span of 11 bases. There are 14 residues in the CDR3. Germline CDR1 LNHNV, CDR2 YYDKDF (reference sequence). Here the CDR3 reads CATSTFVSNTEAFF. The CDR3 DNA is TGTGCCACCAGCACGTTTGTGAGTAACACTGAAGCTTTCTTT.

The chain uses TRBV10-3 and TRBJ2-5, with D perhaps matching TRBD2 (6 bases). Deletions cut 6 bases from V and 7 bases from J, with 15 bases between. The germline CDR1 and CDR2 sequences are ENHRY and SYGVKD. The CDR3 is made up of 13 amino acids. The CDR3 is CAISNRDSSTQYF. CDR3 DNA sequence: TGTGCCATCAGCAACCGGGACTCATCGACCCAGTACTTC.

This clonotype was counted only a few times. This rearrangement joins TRBV5-1 to TRBJ2-7, with a weak D call TRBD1 (6 bases). The CDR3 length is 12 residues. V lost 7 bases to trimming and J lost 3 bases, with 11 bases between them. Germline assignment: CDR1 SGHRS and CDR2 YFSETQ. Here the CDR3 DNA reads TGCGCCAGCCGGACAGATAGCTACGAGCAGTACTTC. This codes for CASRTDSYEQYF.

The chain uses TRBV20-1 and TRBJ2-7, with TRBD1 matching 8 bases. The germline V gene encodes CDR1 DFQATT and CDR2 SNEGSKA (reference sequence). Germline trimming cut 2 bases from V and 4 bases from J; bases unmatched to any gene: 4. The CDR3 contains 13 residues. CDR3 in amino acids: CSARRTGRYEQYF. Written as DNA, the CDR3 is TGCAGTGCTAGAAGGACAGGGAGGTACGAGCAGTACTTC.

The V gene is TRBV5-1, the J gene TRBJ1-6, with 10 bases aligning to TRBD1. Germline V CDR1 and CDR2: SGHRS, YFSETQ. V was pared by 3 bases and J by 9 bases, with 6 bases of the junction left unmatched. This CDR3 has 15 residues. The CDR3 DNA is TGCGCCAGCAGCTACGGGACAGGGGCGGGTTCACCCCTCCACTTT. Amino acids: CASSYGTGAGSPLHF.

This sequence joins TRBV5-1 and TRBJ2-1; D may be TRBD2 (6 bases). V dropped 4 bases and J dropped 4 bases, with 15 bases sitting between them. The CDR3 has 15 amino acids. Germline CDR1 is SGHRS and CDR2 is YFSETQ. The CDR3 coding sequence is TGCGCCAGCAGCCCCCAAGGGCGGGGTTACAATGAGCAGTTCTTC. Protein sequence: CASSPQGRGYNEQFF.

The chain employs TRBV19 and TRBJ1-1; D not certain. Germline lookup yields CDR1 LNHDA and CDR2 SQIVND (reference sequence). V was pared by 3 bases and J by 0 bases, with 14 bases between. This CDR3 is 16 amino acids long. CDR3 DNA sequence: TGTGCCAGTAGTATCGGGTTAACGAATATGAACACTGAAGCTTTCTTT. Translating it yields CASSIGLTNMNTEAFF.

This chain connects TRBV7-3 to TRBJ2-1; D is unclear. Germline loops: CDR1 SGHTA, CDR2 FQGTGA. The V and J ends lost 4 bases and 2 bases respectively, with 6 bases between them. The CDR3 is made up of 13 amino acids. This CDR3 reads CASSSGAYNEQFF. As DNA, the CDR3 is TGTGCCAGCAGCTCTGGGGCCTACAATGAGCAGTTCTTC.

This clonotype was picked up a small number of times. V is TRBV9 and J is TRBJ2-7; 8 nucleotides match TRBD2. The CDR3 contains 14 residues. Germline V gives CDR1 SGDLS, CDR2 YYNGEE. Trimming cost V 0 bases and J 4 bases; bases outside gene matches: 3. The CDR3 bases are TGTGCCAGCAGCGTAGGTCCGGGAGGGTACGAGCAGTACTTC. Its translation: CASSVGPGGYEQYF.

The chain uses TRBV7-9 and TRBJ1-4, with a tentative D call TRBD1 (6 bases). Germline loops: CDR1 SEHNR, CDR2 FQNEAQ (reference sequence). V was trimmed by 1 base and J by 4 bases, leaving 10 bases between them. The CDR3 sequence is 15 residues long. The CDR3 DNA sequence: TGTGCCAGCAGCTTAGAATGGGGGCTTAATGAAAAACTGTTTTTT. Its protein product is CASSLEWGLNEKLFF. The full variable domain, rest sourced from reference TRBV7-9 and TRBJ1-4, is DTGVSQNPRHKITKRGQNVTFRCDPISEHNRLYWYRQTLGQGPEFLTYFQNEAQLEKSRLLSDRFSAERPKGSFSTLEIQRTEQGDSAMYLCASSLEWGLNEKLFFGSGTQLSVL.

This chain connects TRBV7-9 to TRBJ2-2; no clear D gene. Trimming cost V 2 bases and J 1 base, with 5 bases left between them. Germline V CDR1 and CDR2: SEHNR, FQNEAQ (reference sequence). The CDR3 consists of 14 residues. DNA of the CDR3: TGTGCCAGCAGCTTAACTCAGAACACCGGGGAGCTGTTTTTT. This encodes CASSLTQNTGELFF. The variable domain in full, with the rest retrieved from reference TRBV7-9 and TRBJ2-2, is DTGVSQNPRHKITKRGQNVTFRCDPISEHNRLYWYRQTLGQGPEFLTYFQNEAQLEKSRLLSDRFSAERPKGSFSTLEIQRTEQGDSAMYLCASSLTQNTGELFFGEGSRLTVL.

The chain employs TRBV20-1 and TRBJ2-3; D possibly corresponds to TRBD1 (6 bases). The V end lost 2 bases, the J end lost 6 bases, and 18 bases lay between the germline ends. In germline, CDR1 is DFQATT, CDR2 SNEGSKA (reference sequence). The CDR3 has 15 amino acids. CDR3 sequence (DNA): TGCAGTGCTAGACCACAGGGTCGGGTGTCCGATACGCAGTATTTT. Protein product: CSARPQGRVSDTQYF.

The J gene is TRBJ2-5, the V gene TRBV7-2, with unresolved D. Germline CDR1 and CDR2: SGHTA and FQGNSA. CDR3 length equals 12 residues. The V end was cut by 2 bases, the J end by 4 bases, with 5 bases between. The CDR3 nucleotides are TGTGCCAGCAGCTTAATCAGAGAGACCCAGTACTTC. Amino acid sequence: CASSLIRETQYF. The variable domain in full, with the rest retrieved from reference TRBV7-2 and TRBJ2-5, is GAGVSQSPSNKVTEKGKDVELRCDPISGHTALYWYRQSLGQGLEFLIYFQGNSAPDKSGLPSDRFSAERTGGSVSTLTIQRTQQEDSAVYLCASSLIRETQYFGPGTRLLVL.

The rearrangement joins TRBV5-4 to TRBJ2-7; D ambiguous. CDR3 length: 12 amino acids. With 4 bases removed from V and 6 bases from J, the gap between germline ends came to 11 bases. Germline V gene data show CDR1 as SGHNT and CDR2 as YYREEE (reference sequence). DNA for the CDR3: TGTGCCAGCAGCCCGGAAATGGGCGAGCAGTACTTC. Protein: CASSPEMGEQYF.

The rearrangement links TRBV7-2 to TRBJ2-3, with D perhaps TRBD1 (5 bases). The CDR3 consists of 15 residues. Germline assignment: CDR1 SGHTA and CDR2 FQGNSA. V lost 8 bases, J lost 1 base, and 16 bases lay in between. The CDR3 sequence: CASANGAIGTDTQYF. The CDR3 bases are TGTGCCAGCGCAAATGGGGCTATTGGCACAGATACGCAGTATTTT.

The sample holds many counts of this clonotype. The chain joins TRBV5-1 to TRBJ2-3; D remains unclear. Germline V gene lookup returns CDR1 SGHRS and CDR2 YFSETQ. The CDR3 is 15 amino acids. The germline V and J ends were trimmed by 4 bases and 5 bases, with 17 bases remaining between them. DNA of the CDR3: TGCGCCAGCAGCCCCCTCGGGCTTGTCAGAGATACGCAGTATTTT. Translating it yields CASSPLGLVRDTQYF.

This chain's CDR3 is CASSRDYNTDTQYF. CDR3 DNA: TGTGCCAGCAGCCGGGACTACAACACAGATACGCAGTATTTT. This chain connects TRBV7-2 to TRBJ2-3; TRBD2 agrees at 7 bases. This CDR3 comprises 14 residues. Germline V lookup: CDR1 SGHTA, CDR2 FQGNSA. The junction had 4 bases not matched to a gene; V was cut back by 5 bases and J by 2 bases.

Only a few counts were recorded for this clonotype. The J gene is TRBJ2-3, the V gene TRBV12-3 or TRBV12-4; D unclear. V gave up 4 bases and J gave up 6 bases, with 11 bases separating them. This CDR3 has 13 amino acids. CDR3 amino acids: CASSSQVRDTQYF. CDR3 nucleotide sequence: TGTGCCAGCAGTTCCCAGGTTCGCGATACGCAGTATTTT.

The chain combines TRBV6-1 with TRBJ2-3, with D uncertain. CDR1 MNHNS and CDR2 SASEGT come from the germline V gene. This CDR3 comprises 13 residues. V lost 8 bases and J 6 bases, leaving 15 bases between the germline ends. CDR3: CASLMDGPDTQYF. CDR3 DNA sequence: TGTGCCAGCTTGATGGACGGTCCGGATACGCAGTATTTT.

The V gene is TRBV6-1, the J gene TRBJ2-2; the D is unclear. V lost 2 bases, J lost 5 bases, and 18 bases lay in between. The CDR3 extends over 17 amino acids. Germline V lookup: CDR1 MNHNS, CDR2 SASEGT. The CDR3 region is CASSELLGSYATGELFF. CDR3 DNA: TGTGCCAGCAGTGAATTGTTGGGTAGCTATGCGACCGGGGAGCTGTTTTTT.